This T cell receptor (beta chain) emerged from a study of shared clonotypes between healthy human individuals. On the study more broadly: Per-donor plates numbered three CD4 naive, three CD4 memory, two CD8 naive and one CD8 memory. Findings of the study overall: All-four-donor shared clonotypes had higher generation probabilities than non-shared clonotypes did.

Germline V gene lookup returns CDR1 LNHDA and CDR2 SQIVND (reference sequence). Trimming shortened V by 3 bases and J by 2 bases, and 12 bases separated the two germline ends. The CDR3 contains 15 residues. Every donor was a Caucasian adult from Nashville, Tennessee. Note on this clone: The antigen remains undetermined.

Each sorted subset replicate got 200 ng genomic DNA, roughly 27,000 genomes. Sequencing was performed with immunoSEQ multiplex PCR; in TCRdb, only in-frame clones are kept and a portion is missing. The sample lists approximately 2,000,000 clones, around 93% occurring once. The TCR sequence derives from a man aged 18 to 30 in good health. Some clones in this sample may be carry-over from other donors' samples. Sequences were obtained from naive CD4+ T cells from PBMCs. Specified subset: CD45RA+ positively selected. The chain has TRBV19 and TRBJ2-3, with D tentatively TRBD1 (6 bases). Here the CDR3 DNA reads TGTGCCAGTAGTATCACAGGGTTGAACACAGATACGCAGTATTTT. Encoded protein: CASSITGLNTDTQYF.